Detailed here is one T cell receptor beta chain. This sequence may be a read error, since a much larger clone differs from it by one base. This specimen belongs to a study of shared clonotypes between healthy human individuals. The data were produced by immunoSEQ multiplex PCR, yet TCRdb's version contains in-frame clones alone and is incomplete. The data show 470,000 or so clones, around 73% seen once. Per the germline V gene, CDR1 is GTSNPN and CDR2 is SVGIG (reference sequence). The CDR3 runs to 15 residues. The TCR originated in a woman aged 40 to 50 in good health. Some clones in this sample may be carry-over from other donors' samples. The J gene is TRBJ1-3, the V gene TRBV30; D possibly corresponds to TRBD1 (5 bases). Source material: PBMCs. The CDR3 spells CAWSPGTARGNTVYF. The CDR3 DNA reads TGTGCCTGGAGCCCGGGGACCGCTCGGGGAAACACCGTATATTTT.